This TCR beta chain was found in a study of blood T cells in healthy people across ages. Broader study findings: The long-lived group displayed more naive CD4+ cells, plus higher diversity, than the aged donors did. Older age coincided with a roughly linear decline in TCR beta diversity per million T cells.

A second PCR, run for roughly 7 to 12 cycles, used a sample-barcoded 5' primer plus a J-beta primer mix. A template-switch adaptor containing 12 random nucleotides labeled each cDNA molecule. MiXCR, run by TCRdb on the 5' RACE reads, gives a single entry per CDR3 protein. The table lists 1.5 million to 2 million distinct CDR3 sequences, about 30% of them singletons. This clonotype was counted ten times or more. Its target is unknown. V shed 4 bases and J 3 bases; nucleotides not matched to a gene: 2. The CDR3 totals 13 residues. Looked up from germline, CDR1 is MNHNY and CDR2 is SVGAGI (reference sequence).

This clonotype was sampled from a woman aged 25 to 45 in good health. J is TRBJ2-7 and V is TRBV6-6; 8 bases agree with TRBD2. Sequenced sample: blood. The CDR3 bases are TGTGCCAGCAGTTCGGGGGGGCGCTACGAGCAGTACTTC. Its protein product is CASSSGGRYEQYF.